Listed below are T cell receptor beta chains from one sample, sequenced in a study of blood T cell repertoires in COVID-19. Clones were sequenced by immunoSEQ multiplex PCR, and TCRdb holds only the in-frame ones, with some missing. Of approximately 220,000 clones in the sample, about 86% were seen once. Sequences were obtained from PBMCs or T cells enriched from blood (not recorded which). These receptors all stem from a woman aged 25 to 45 who had been exposed to COVID-19. Each CDR3 is given with its conserved first and last residue. D genes are given only for firm matches. Where a row states a size, it is once, few, many or the class of an expanded clone; other rows omit it.

J,D,size,V,DNA,CDR3
TRBJ2-1,TRBD2,-,TRBV29-1,TGCAGCGCCCCCGGAGGGTCCAGCGGGGGAGCGTACAATGAGCAGTTCTTC,CSAPGGSSGGAYNEQFF
TRBJ1-2,-,-,TRBV3-1/TRBV3-2,TGTGCCAGCAGCCCGCCAGGGGCTAATAACTATGGCTACACCTTC,CASSPPGANNYGYTF
TRBJ2-7,-,-,TRBV3-1/TRBV3-2,TGTGCCAGCAGCCAAGATACAGTCTCCTACGAGCAGTACTTC,CASSQDTVSYEQYF
TRBJ1-1,-,-,TRBV6-5,TGTGCCAGCAGGAGACAGCAGAACACTGAAGCTTTCTTT,CASRRQQNTEAFF
TRBJ2-1,-,-,TRBV15,TGTGCCACCAGCAGACGGGGTGGAGGGAACGATGAGCAGTTCTTC,CATSRRGGGNDEQFF
TRBJ1-2,-,-,TRBV4-2,TGTGCCAGCAGCCAAGAACAGGGCCCCTACTATGGCTACACCTTC,CASSQEQGPYYGYTF
TRBJ2-1,-,-,TRBV19,TGTGCCAGTAGTATAGATCTAGGGGGCTACAATGAGCAGTTCTTC,CASSIDLGGYNEQFF
TRBJ1-6,TRBD1,-,TRBV15,TGTGCCACCAGCCGTGACAGGGGGCAGAATTCACCCCTCCACTTT,CATSRDRGQNSPLHF
TRBJ2-7,TRBD1,-,TRBV27,TGTGCCAGCTCGGCCGACAGGGGGCTCGACGAGCAGTACTTC,CASSADRGLDEQYF
TRBJ2-7,TRBD2,-,TRBV10-1,TGCGCCAGCAGTGAGTCAACTAGCGAGGGGCAGTACTTC,CASSESTSEGQYF
TRBJ1-4,TRBD1,-,TRBV2,TGTGCCAGCATAGGATCAGGGGGCTTGAATGAAAAACTGTTTTTT,CASIGSGGLNEKLFF
TRBJ1-6,TRBD1,-,TRBV5-1,TGCGCCAGCAGCTTGGGTGGACAGGGAGATTCACCCCTCCACTTT,CASSLGGQGDSPLHF
TRBJ2-4,-,-,TRBV11-2,TGTGCCAGCAGCCAGCTTTCATTGGGACTGCAGTACTTC,CASSQLSLGLQYF
TRBJ1-3,TRBD1,-,TRBV5-1,TGCGCCAGCAGCTTGGGACAGGGACCTGGAAACACCATATATTTT,CASSLGQGPGNTIYF
TRBJ2-7,-,-,TRBV5-1,TGCGCCAGCAGCCCTCTGGCCCTCTCCTACGAGCAGTACTTC,CASSPLALSYEQYF
TRBJ2-7,TRBD1,once,TRBV28,TGTGCCAGCAGCCAGGGACAGGCCCGGGGGGAGCAGTACTTC,CASSQGQARGEQYF
TRBJ2-3,TRBD1,-,TRBV6-1,TGTGCCAGCAGTGAAACAACACAGGGGACGCGTACGCAGTATTTT,CASSETTQGTRTQYF
TRBJ1-2,TRBD1,-,TRBV30,TGTGCCTGGAGGGGCGGGGGACAGGGGCCCTTTCATGGCTACACCTTC,CAWRGGGQGPFHGYTF
TRBJ2-7,-,-,TRBV10-3,TGTGCCATCAGTGAGTCGCCGGTCGACGAGCAGTACTTC,CAISESPVDEQYF
TRBJ1-6,-,-,TRBV5-1,TGCGCCAGCAGCTTATACCACGGTGGTTCACCCCTCCACTTT,CASSLYHGGSPLHF
TRBJ1-2,TRBD1,-,TRBV5-1,TGCGCCAGCAGCTCCGGACAGGGGGCTTCAAGTGGCTACACCTTC,CASSSGQGASSGYTF
TRBJ2-7,-,-,TRBV19,TGTGCCAGTAGTTGGGCCGACAGGGGAGGGTACGAGCAGTACTTC,CASSWADRGGYEQYF
TRBJ1-5,TRBD1,-,TRBV19,TGTGCCACCGCAGGGGGACGCAATCAGCCCCAGCATTTT,CATAGGRNQPQHF
TRBJ1-1,-,-,TRBV5-1,TGCGCCAGCAGCTTGGAGTTCGGACAGCACACTGAAGCTTTCTTT,CASSLEFGQHTEAFF
TRBJ1-2,TRBD1,-,TRBV6-5,TGTGCCAGCAGTCTGACAGGGGATGGCTACACCTTC,CASSLTGDGYTF
TRBJ1-1,TRBD1,-,TRBV29-1,TGCAGCGTGAGACAGGGGGCCGGCGACACTGAAGCTTTCTTT,CSVRQGAGDTEAFF
TRBJ2-2,TRBD2,once,TRBV7-7,TGTGCTAGCAGCTTAGACGGCGGGGGACGTAACACCGGGGAGCTGTTTTTT,CASSLDGGGRNTGELFF
TRBJ2-5,TRBD1,-,TRBV5-8,TGTGCCAGCAGCTGGGGACAGGGGGCGCGGGAGACCCAGTACTTC,CASSWGQGARETQYF
TRBJ2-7,-,-,TRBV18,TGTGCCAGCTCACCTACTTCACAGGGTGCCTCTACGAAGCAGTACTTC,CASSPTSQGASTKQYF
TRBJ1-6,TRBD1,many,TRBV5-1,TGCGCCAGCAGCTTCGCTAGACAGGGGATGAATTCACCCCTCCACTTT,CASSFARQGMNSPLHF
TRBJ1-5,-,-,TRBV2,TGTGCCAGCAGCGTCCGGGAGTACGGGGGCAATCAGCCCCAGCATTTT,CASSVREYGGNQPQHF
TRBJ2-7,-,-,TRBV18,TGTGCCAGCTCACCCCTCCTCCCGGGGGGCAAAGGGGACGAGCAGTACTTC,CASSPLLPGGKGDEQYF
TRBJ1-1,TRBD1,-,TRBV5-1,TGCGCCAGCAGCCAAGGGCATACTACAGGGGGTGTTGCTGAAGCTTTCTTT,CASSQGHTTGGVAEAFF
TRBJ1-6,TRBD1,-,TRBV19,TGTGCCAGTAGCAACAGGGGGAATTCACCCCTCCACTTT,CASSNRGNSPLHF
TRBJ1-1,TRBD1,-,TRBV19,TGTGCCAGTACCGGGTACCGGGACAGGGGTGTTGTAGCTTTCTTT,CASTGYRDRGVVAFF
TRBJ1-2,-,-,TRBV28,TGTGCCAGCAGTTCCTTCGGGGAGGACACCTTC,CASSSFGEDTF
TRBJ1-1,-,-,TRBV28,TGTGCCACTCGCCCGGACACTGAAGCTTTCTTT,CATRPDTEAFF
TRBJ2-1,-,-,TRBV13,TGTGCCAGCAGCTTAGGGGCGGTCATTGAGCAGTTCTTC,CASSLGAVIEQFF
TRBJ2-7,-,-,TRBV6-5,TGTGCCAGCAGTTCTGGGACAAAGGGGGAGCAGTACTTC,CASSSGTKGEQYF
TRBJ1-1,-,-,TRBV6-5,TGTGCCAGCAGTTACCGGGTGAACACTGAAGCTTTCTTT,CASSYRVNTEAFF
TRBJ2-4,TRBD2,-,TRBV3-1/TRBV3-2,TGTGCCAGCAGCCAAGGTGGCGGGGGAACCAAAAACATTCAGTACTTC,CASSQGGGGTKNIQYF
TRBJ1-2,TRBD1,-,TRBV27,TGTGCCAGCAGTTTATCTCGAGGACAGGGGGCTAACTATGGCTACACCTTC,CASSLSRGQGANYGYTF
TRBJ1-1,TRBD1,-,TRBV5-4,TGTGCCAGCAGCTTGTCCAGTGGACAGGGGCTTACTATGAACACTGAAGCTTTCTTT,CASSLSSGQGLTMNTEAFF
TRBJ1-1,-,-,TRBV2,TGTGCCACAGCGAGACAGCGTGAAGCTTTCTTT,CATARQREAFF
TRBJ1-1,-,once,TRBV6-5,TGTGCCAGCACCATGCGGTTCGAAGCTTTCTTT,CASTMRFEAFF
TRBJ1-2,-,-,TRBV7-8,TGTGCCAGCAGCTTACTGCCAGATAACTATGGCTACACCTTC,CASSLLPDNYGYTF
TRBJ1-4,TRBD1,-,TRBV10-2,TGCGCCAGCAAAAGGACAGGGAATGAAAAACTGTTTTTT,CASKRTGNEKLFF
TRBJ1-5,-,once,TRBV19,TGTGCCAGTAGTCGCCAGGCCTGGGGCAATCAGCCCCAGCATTTT,CASSRQAWGNQPQHF
TRBJ1-5,-,-,TRBV28,TGTGCCAGCAGTTTAGATTGGCACAAAGAGCGGTATAGCAATCAGCCCCAGCATTTT,CASSLDWHKERYSNQPQHF
TRBJ2-1,-,-,TRBV11-3,TGTGCCAGCAGCTTAGATCCCACGCAGGGGAGGGTCCCCAATGAGCAGTTCTTC,CASSLDPTQGRVPNEQFF
TRBJ2-7,-,-,TRBV11-3,TGTGCCAGCAGCCCCCAACTACCCTCCTACGAGCAGTACTTC,CASSPQLPSYEQYF
TRBJ2-1,-,once,TRBV5-1,TGCGCCAGCAGCTTGATCGGCGGCGAGCAGTTCTTC,CASSLIGGEQFF